A selection of T cell receptor beta chains follows, all from one sample in a study of cytomegalovirus exposure and HLA in healthy donors. The method was immunoSEQ multiplex PCR; TCRdb's version includes in-frame clones alone and lacks a portion of them. This sample has 160,000 or so clones, with around 80% found just once. The sample taken for sequencing was PBMCs. The receptors derive from a man in his forties in good health and CMV-seronegative. CDR3s include the opening cysteine and the closing phenylalanine or tryptophan. Each record gives: J gene, V gene, D gene, clone size, CDR3 protein, CDR3 DNA. D genes are given only for firm matches. Size is stated for part of the rows, as once, few or many counts, or as a class when the clone is expanded.

j_call: TRBJ2-7
v_call: TRBV27
d_call: TRBD2
clone_size: -
cdr3_aa: CASSPEAGTANYEQYF
cdr3_nt: TGTGCCAGCAGTCCGGAAGCGGGAACAGCCAACTACGAGCAGTACTTC

j_call: TRBJ1-1
v_call: TRBV29-1
d_call: -
clone_size: few
cdr3_aa: CSVMAGADTEAFF
cdr3_nt: TGCAGCGTTATGGCGGGGGCTGACACTGAAGCTTTCTTT

j_call: TRBJ2-1
v_call: TRBV30
d_call: -
clone_size: -
cdr3_aa: CAWLRGNYNEQFF
cdr3_nt: TGTGCCTGGCTCCGAGGGAACTACAATGAGCAGTTCTTC

j_call: TRBJ2-5
v_call: TRBV28
d_call: -
clone_size: -
cdr3_aa: CASNPSEGDGGGETQYF
cdr3_nt: TGTGCCAGCAACCCTTCAGAGGGGGACGGTGGGGGAGAGACCCAGTACTTC

j_call: TRBJ2-1
v_call: TRBV10-2
d_call: -
clone_size: -
cdr3_aa: CASSPLLASINEQFF
cdr3_nt: TGCGCCAGCAGCCCGTTACTAGCCTCCATCAATGAGCAGTTCTTC

j_call: TRBJ1-2
v_call: TRBV30
d_call: TRBD1
clone_size: once
cdr3_aa: CAWSLGQGTAGYTF
cdr3_nt: TGTGCCTGGAGCTTGGGACAGGGGACGGCGGGCTACACCTTC

j_call: TRBJ2-1
v_call: TRBV9
d_call: TRBD1
clone_size: -
cdr3_aa: CASSVLRTGVGEQFF
cdr3_nt: TGTGCCAGCAGCGTACTGCGGACAGGGGTAGGTGAGCAGTTCTTC

j_call: TRBJ2-7
v_call: TRBV27
d_call: -
clone_size: -
cdr3_aa: CASGGGPYEQYF
cdr3_nt: TGTGCCAGCGGGGGGGGGCCCTACGAGCAGTACTTC

j_call: TRBJ2-3
v_call: TRBV18
d_call: -
clone_size: -
cdr3_aa: CASSPQRPGVDTQYF
cdr3_nt: TGTGCCAGCTCACCGCAAAGGCCAGGGGTCGATACGCAGTATTTT

j_call: TRBJ2-5
v_call: TRBV9
d_call: -
clone_size: -
cdr3_aa: CATPAGRTLYQETQYF
cdr3_nt: TGTGCCACTCCCGCAGGACGGACTCTTTACCAAGAGACCCAGTACTTC

j_call: TRBJ1-5
v_call: TRBV9
d_call: -
clone_size: -
cdr3_aa: CASSVGGLANQPQHF
cdr3_nt: TGTGCCAGCAGCGTAGGGGGGCTTGCCAATCAGCCCCAGCATTTT

j_call: TRBJ1-4
v_call: TRBV19
d_call: -
clone_size: -
cdr3_aa: CASSIGGVNEKLFF
cdr3_nt: TGTGCCAGTAGTATTGGAGGAGTTAATGAAAAACTGTTTTTT

j_call: TRBJ2-7
v_call: TRBV5-6
d_call: TRBD2
clone_size: -
cdr3_aa: CASSLWRASGSYEQYF
cdr3_nt: TGTGCCAGCAGCTTGTGGCGGGCCAGCGGGAGCTACGAGCAGTACTTC

j_call: TRBJ1-4
v_call: TRBV6-5
d_call: -
clone_size: -
cdr3_aa: CASSPTGKEKLFF
cdr3_nt: TGTGCCAGCAGTCCTACAGGGAAGGAAAAACTGTTTTTT

j_call: TRBJ2-6
v_call: TRBV6-5
d_call: -
clone_size: -
cdr3_aa: CASSYGTGIGANVLTF
cdr3_nt: TGTGCCAGCAGTTACGGCACAGGGATTGGGGCCAACGTCCTGACTTTC

j_call: TRBJ2-7
v_call: TRBV7-9
d_call: TRBD1
clone_size: once
cdr3_aa: CASSHRDSYEQYF
cdr3_nt: TGTGCCAGCAGCCACCGGGACAGCTACGAGCAGTACTTC

j_call: TRBJ2-7
v_call: TRBV4-1
d_call: TRBD2
clone_size: -
cdr3_aa: CASSLDGAGGLGEQYF
cdr3_nt: TGTGCCAGCAGCCTGGACGGAGCGGGAGGGCTGGGGGAGCAGTACTTC

j_call: TRBJ2-1
v_call: TRBV13
d_call: -
clone_size: few
cdr3_aa: CASKDDFRTYNEQFF
cdr3_nt: TGTGCCAGCAAGGACGATTTCCGGACTTACAATGAGCAGTTCTTC

j_call: TRBJ2-1
v_call: TRBV2
d_call: -
clone_size: -
cdr3_aa: CASRFPSRYEQFF
cdr3_nt: TGTGCCAGCAGATTTCCTAGTCGGTATGAGCAGTTCTTC

j_call: TRBJ1-1
v_call: TRBV4-1
d_call: TRBD1
clone_size: -
cdr3_aa: CASSHRSGGEAFF
cdr3_nt: TGCGCCAGCAGCCACCGTTCAGGGGGTGAAGCTTTCTTT

j_call: TRBJ2-7
v_call: TRBV15
d_call: -
clone_size: -
cdr3_aa: CATSTTGYEQYF
cdr3_nt: TGTGCCACCAGCACGACTGGTTACGAGCAGTACTTC

j_call: TRBJ2-3
v_call: TRBV18
d_call: TRBD2
clone_size: -
cdr3_aa: CASSPTSGSVSSEASTDTQYF
cdr3_nt: TGTGCCAGCTCACCTACAAGCGGGAGTGTATCTTCTGAGGCTAGCACAGATACGCAGTATTTT

j_call: TRBJ2-1
v_call: TRBV21-1
d_call: -
clone_size: few
cdr3_aa: CASSNRPLTISYNEQFF
cdr3_nt: TGTGCCAGCAGCAATAGACCGCTGACTATCTCCTACAATGAGCAGTTCTTC

j_call: TRBJ2-7
v_call: TRBV28
d_call: -
clone_size: -
cdr3_aa: CASSLVGRGYEQYF
cdr3_nt: TGTGCCAGCAGTTTGGTAGGGAGAGGCTACGAGCAGTACTTC

j_call: TRBJ2-7
v_call: TRBV30
d_call: TRBD1
clone_size: -
cdr3_aa: CAANLIGTGSYEQYF
cdr3_nt: TGTGCCGCCAATTTAATCGGGACAGGGAGCTACGAGCAGTACTTC

j_call: TRBJ1-5
v_call: TRBV28
d_call: -
clone_size: -
cdr3_aa: CASSLGVAGDQPQHF
cdr3_nt: TGTGCCAGCAGTTTAGGGGTCGCAGGGGATCAGCCCCAGCATTTT